This record looks at one T cell receptor (beta chain) sequence and its context. This specimen belongs to a study of Graves' ophthalmopathy and Graves' hyperthyroidism. CDR1 SGHAT and CDR2 FQNNGV come from the germline V gene. V lost 5 bases, J lost 4 bases, and 6 bases stayed unmatched. This CDR3 region has 15 residues. From RNA, the CDR3 regions of TCR beta chains were amplified and sequenced. HTBI-primed first-round RT-PCR preceded second-round multiplex PCR. TCRdb redid the calling of the multiplex PCR reads with MiXCR, one entry per CDR3 protein. The table shows about 240,000 distinct CDR3 sequences, with 45% to 55% occurring only once.

The TCR comes from an adult man with Graves' ophthalmopathy. The sequenced material came from peripheral blood. The chain has TRBV11-2 and TRBJ1-3, with TRBD1 identical over 9 bases. This chain's CDR3 is CASSARDRAGNTIYF. CDR3 nucleotide sequence: TGTGCCAGCAGCGCCCGGGACAGGGCAGGAAACACCATATATTTT.